These 7 T cell receptor beta chains were all obtained from the same sample, sequenced in a study of shared clonotypes between healthy human individuals. TCRdb keeps only in-frame clones here, not all; method: immunoSEQ multiplex PCR. The table lists millions of clones, 93% of them singletons. Material: naive CD4+ T cells from PBMCs. The subset was: CD45RA+ positively selected. The source of these receptors is a young man in good health. Some clones in this sample may be carry-over from other donors' samples.

The CDR3 spells CASSRRLGLNQPQHF. The CDR3 nucleotides are TGTGCCAGCAGTAGGAGGTTAGGGCTTAATCAGCCCCAGCATTTT. The V and J genes are TRBV28 and TRBJ1-5; no firm D call. The germline V and J ends were trimmed by 5 bases and 4 bases, with 15 bases remaining between them. CDR3 length equals 15 residues. Germline V gives CDR1 MDHEN, CDR2 SYDVKM.

The CDR3: CASSLSSRTGANVLTF. CDR3 nucleotides: TGTGCCAGCAGCTTATCATCCAGAACCGGGGCCAACGTCCTGACTTTC. The genes are TRBV7-8 and TRBJ2-6, with no clear D. The germline CDR1 and CDR2 sequences are SGHVS and FQNEAQ. This CDR3 comprises 16 residues. The germline V and J ends were trimmed by 2 bases and 4 bases, with 12 bases remaining between them.

The V gene is TRBV5-1, the J gene TRBJ2-3; 12 bases align to TRBD2. The CDR3 is 18 residues long. J lost 5 bases, V lost 0 bases, and 10 bases had no gene match. CDR1 and CDR2 (germline): SGHRS, YFSETQ. The CDR3 nucleotides read TGCGCCAGCAGCTTGGTGCCTAGCGGGAGGGGGGCTGGAGATACGCAGTATTTT. Encoded protein: CASSLVPSGRGAGDTQYF.

The V call is TRBV2, the J call TRBJ2-5; tentatively, D is TRBD1 (6 bases). The germline V gene has CDR1 SNHLY and CDR2 FYNNEI. The V end was cut by 5 bases, the J end by 3 bases, with 16 bases between. The CDR3 totals 15 residues. CDR3 in DNA: TGTGCCAGCAGTCTACAGGGTGGGGGCAAAGAGACCCAGTACTTC. Its translation: CASSLQGGGKETQYF.

V gene TRBV7-3 combines with J gene TRBJ2-6; D is unresolved. This CDR3 has 14 residues. V was trimmed by 5 bases and J by 0 bases, leaving 5 bases between them. CDR1 and CDR2 (germline): SGHTA, FQGTGA. CDR3 sequence: CASSIHSGANVLTF. Written as DNA, the CDR3 is TGTGCCAGCAGCATTCACTCTGGGGCCAACGTCCTGACTTTC.

The chain has TRBV2 and TRBJ1-1; 7 bases agree with TRBD1. V shed 6 bases, J shed 0 bases, and the junction held 16 bases outside the gene matches. The CDR3 is 18 residues long. Germline V gene sequence: CDR1 SNHLY, CDR2 FYNNEI. The CDR3 DNA reads as TGTGCCAGCAGGGTCCGGACAGGTCATCGGGGGGTGAACACTGAAGCTTTCTTT. This codes for CASRVRTGHRGVNTEAFF.

The chain joins TRBV5-1 to TRBJ2-1, with 14 positions matching TRBD2. Germline assignment: CDR1 SGHRS and CDR2 YFSETQ. The CDR3 consists of 17 residues. J gave up 1 base and V 4 bases, and 4 bases lay outside the gene matches. The CDR3 loop reads CASSRGLAGVSYNEQFF. The CDR3 DNA reads as TGCGCCAGCAGCCGGGGACTAGCGGGAGTATCCTACAATGAGCAGTTCTTC.